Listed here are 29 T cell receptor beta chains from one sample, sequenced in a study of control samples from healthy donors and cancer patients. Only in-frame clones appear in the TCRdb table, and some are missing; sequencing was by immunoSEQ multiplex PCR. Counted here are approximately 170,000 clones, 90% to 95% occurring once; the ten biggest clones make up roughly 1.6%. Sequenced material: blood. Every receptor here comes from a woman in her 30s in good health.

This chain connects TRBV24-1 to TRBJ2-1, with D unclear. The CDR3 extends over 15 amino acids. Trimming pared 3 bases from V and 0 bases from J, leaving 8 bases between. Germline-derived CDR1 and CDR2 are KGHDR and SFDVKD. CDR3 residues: CATSDPSSSYNEQFF. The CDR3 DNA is TGTGCCACCAGTGATCCATCTAGCTCCTACAATGAGCAGTTCTTC.

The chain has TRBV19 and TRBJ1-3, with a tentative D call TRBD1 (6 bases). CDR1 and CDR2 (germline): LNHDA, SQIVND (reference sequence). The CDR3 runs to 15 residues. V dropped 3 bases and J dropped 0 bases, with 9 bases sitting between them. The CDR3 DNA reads TGTGCCAGTAGTATCCGACAGGTCTCTGGAAACACCATATATTTT. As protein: CASSIRQVSGNTIYF.

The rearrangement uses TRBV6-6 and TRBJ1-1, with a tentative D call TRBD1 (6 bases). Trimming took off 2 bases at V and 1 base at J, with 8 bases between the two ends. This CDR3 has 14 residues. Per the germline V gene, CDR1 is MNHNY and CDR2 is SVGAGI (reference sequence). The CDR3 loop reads CASSYGTQNTEAFF. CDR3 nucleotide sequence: TGTGCCAGCAGTTACGGGACACAGAACACTGAAGCTTTCTTT.

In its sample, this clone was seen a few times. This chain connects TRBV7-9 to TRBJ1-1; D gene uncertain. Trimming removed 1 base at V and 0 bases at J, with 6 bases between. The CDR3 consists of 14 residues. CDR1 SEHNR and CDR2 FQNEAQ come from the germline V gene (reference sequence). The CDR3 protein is CASSLVPLNTEAFF. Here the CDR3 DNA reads TGTGCCAGCAGCTTAGTCCCATTGAACACTGAAGCTTTCTTT.

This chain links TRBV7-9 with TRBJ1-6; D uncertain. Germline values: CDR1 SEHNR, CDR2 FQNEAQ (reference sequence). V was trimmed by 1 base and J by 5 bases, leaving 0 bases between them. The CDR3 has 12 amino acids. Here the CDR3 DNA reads TGTGCCAGCAGCTTAGATAATTCACCCCTCCACTTT. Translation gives CASSLDNSPLHF.

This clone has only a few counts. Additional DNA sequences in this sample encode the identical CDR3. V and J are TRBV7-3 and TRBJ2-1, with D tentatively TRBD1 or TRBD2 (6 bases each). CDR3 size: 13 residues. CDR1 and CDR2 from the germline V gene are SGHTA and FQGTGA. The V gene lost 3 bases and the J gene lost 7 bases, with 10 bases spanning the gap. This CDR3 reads CASSLLGGNEQFF. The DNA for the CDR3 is TGTGCCAGCAGCTTGTTAGGGGGGAATGAGCAGTTCTTC. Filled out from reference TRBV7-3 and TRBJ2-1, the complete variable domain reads GAGVSQTPSNKVTEKGKYVELRCDPISGHTALYWYRQSLGQGPEFLIYFQGTGAADDSGLPNDRFFAVRPEGSVSTLKIQRTERGDSAVYLCASSLLGGNEQFFGPGTRLTVL.

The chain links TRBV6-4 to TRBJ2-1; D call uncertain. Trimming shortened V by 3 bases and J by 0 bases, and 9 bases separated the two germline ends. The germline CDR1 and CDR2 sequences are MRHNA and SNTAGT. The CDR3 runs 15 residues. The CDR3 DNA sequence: TGTGCCAGCAGTGAGGTCGGAAGCTCCTACAATGAGCAGTTCTTC. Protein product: CASSEVGSSYNEQFF.

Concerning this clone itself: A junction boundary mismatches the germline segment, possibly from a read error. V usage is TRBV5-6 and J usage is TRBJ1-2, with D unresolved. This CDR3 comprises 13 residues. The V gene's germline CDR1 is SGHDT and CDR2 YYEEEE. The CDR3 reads CANSLGRLYGYTF. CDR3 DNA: TGTGCCAACAGCTTGGGTCGACTCTATGGCTACACCTTC. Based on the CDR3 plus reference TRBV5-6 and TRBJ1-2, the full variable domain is DAGVTQSPTHLIKTRGQQVTLRCSPKSGHDTVSWYQQALGQGPQFIFQYYEEEERQRGNFPDRFSGHQFPNYSSELNVNALLLGDSALYLCANSLGRLYGYTFGSGTRLTVV.

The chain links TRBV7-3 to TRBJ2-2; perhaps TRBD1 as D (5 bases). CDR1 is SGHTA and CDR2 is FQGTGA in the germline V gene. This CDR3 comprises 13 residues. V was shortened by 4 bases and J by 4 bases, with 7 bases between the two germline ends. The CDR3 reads CASSSQGTGELFF. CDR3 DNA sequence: TGTGCCAGCAGCTCCCAGGGCACCGGGGAGCTGTTTTTT.

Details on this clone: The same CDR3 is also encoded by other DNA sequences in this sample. The CDR3 sequence: CASSQDRETQYF. The CDR3 DNA follows: TGTGCCAGCAGCCAAGATCGGGAGACCCAGTACTTC. The chain uses TRBV4-2 and TRBJ2-5; no clear D gene. Trimming left V 0 bases short and J 5 bases short, with 4 bases between. The length of the CDR3 is 12 residues. Germline V gene sequence: CDR1 LGHNA, CDR2 YNFKEQ.

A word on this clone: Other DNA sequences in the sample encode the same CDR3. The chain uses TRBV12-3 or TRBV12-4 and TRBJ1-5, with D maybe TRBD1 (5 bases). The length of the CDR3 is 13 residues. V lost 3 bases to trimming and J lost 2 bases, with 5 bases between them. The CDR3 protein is CASSLGRNQPQHF. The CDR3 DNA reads TGTGCCAGCAGTTTGGGGCGCAATCAGCCCCAGCATTTT.

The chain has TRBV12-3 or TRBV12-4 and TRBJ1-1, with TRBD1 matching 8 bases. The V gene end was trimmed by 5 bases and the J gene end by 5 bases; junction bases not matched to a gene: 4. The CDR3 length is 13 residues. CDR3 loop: CASSLRGLTEAFF. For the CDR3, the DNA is TGTGCCAGCAGTCTCAGGGGGCTGACTGAAGCTTTCTTT.

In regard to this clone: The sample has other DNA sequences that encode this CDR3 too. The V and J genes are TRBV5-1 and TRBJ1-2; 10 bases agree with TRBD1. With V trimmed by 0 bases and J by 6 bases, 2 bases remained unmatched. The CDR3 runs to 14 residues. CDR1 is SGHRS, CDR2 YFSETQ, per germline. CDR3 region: CASSLGQGADGYTF. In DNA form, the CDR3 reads TGCGCCAGCAGCTTGGGACAGGGGGCGGATGGCTACACCTTC.

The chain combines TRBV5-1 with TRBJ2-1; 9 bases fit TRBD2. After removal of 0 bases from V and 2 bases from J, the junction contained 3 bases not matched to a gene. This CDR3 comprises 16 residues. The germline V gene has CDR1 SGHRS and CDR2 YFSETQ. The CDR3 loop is CASSLGSGSPYNEQFF. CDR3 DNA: TGCGCCAGCAGCTTGGGTAGCGGGAGTCCCTACAATGAGCAGTTCTTC.

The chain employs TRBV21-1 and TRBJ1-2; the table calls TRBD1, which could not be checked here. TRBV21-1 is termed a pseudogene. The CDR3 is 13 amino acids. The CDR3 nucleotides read TGTGCCAGCAGCATGACAGGTAACTATGGCTACACCTTC. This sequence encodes CASSMTGNYGYTF.

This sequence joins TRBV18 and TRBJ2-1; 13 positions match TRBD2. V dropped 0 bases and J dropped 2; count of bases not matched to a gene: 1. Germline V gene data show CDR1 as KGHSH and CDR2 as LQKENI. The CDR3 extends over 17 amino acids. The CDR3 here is CASSPPTSGGAYNEQFF. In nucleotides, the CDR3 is TGTGCCAGCTCACCACCCACTAGCGGGGGGGCCTACAATGAGCAGTTCTTC. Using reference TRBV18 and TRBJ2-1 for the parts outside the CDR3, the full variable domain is NAGVMQNPRHLVRRRGQEARLRCSPMKGHSHVYWYRQLPEEGLKFMVYLQKENIIDESGMPKERFSAEFPKEGPSILRIQQVVRGDSAAYFCASSPPTSGGAYNEQFFGPGTRLTVL.

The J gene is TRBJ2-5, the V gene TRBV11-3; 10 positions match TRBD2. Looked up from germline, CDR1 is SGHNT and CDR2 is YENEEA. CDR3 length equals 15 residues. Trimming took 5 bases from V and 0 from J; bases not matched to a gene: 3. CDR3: CASSRGTSDQETQYF. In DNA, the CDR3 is TGTGCCAGCAGCCGCGGGACTAGCGACCAAGAGACCCAGTACTTC.

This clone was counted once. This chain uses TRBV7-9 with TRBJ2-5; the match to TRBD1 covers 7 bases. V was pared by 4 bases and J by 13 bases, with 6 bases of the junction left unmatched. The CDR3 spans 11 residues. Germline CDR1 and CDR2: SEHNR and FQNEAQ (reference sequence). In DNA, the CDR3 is TGTGCCAGCAGCTCACCCGGACAGGTGTACTTC. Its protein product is CASSSPGQVYF.

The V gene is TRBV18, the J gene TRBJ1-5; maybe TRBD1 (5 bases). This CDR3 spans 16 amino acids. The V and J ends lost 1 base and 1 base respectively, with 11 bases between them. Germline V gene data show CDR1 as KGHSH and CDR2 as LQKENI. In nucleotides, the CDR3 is TGTGCCAGCTCACCACAGGAAGGGGCAAGCAATCAGCCCCAGCATTTT. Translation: CASSPQEGASNQPQHF.

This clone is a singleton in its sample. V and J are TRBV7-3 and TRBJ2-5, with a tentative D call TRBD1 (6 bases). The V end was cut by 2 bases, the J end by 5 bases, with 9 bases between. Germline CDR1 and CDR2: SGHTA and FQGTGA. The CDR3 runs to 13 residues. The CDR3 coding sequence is TGTGCCAGCAGCTTAGGGGGCCGGGAGACCCAGTACTTC. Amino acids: CASSLGGRETQYF.

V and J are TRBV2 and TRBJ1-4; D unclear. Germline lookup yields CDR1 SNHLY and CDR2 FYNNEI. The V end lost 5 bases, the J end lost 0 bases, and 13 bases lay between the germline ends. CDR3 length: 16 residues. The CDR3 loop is CASSNAPGATNEKLFF. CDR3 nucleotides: TGTGCCAGCAGTAATGCACCGGGAGCAACTAATGAAAAACTGTTTTTT.

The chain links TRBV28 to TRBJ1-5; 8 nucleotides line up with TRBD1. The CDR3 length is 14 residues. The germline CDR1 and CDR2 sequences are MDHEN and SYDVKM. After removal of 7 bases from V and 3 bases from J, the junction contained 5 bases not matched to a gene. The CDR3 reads CASIRQGYNQPQHF. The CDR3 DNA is TGTGCCAGCATTCGACAGGGGTACAATCAGCCCCAGCATTTT. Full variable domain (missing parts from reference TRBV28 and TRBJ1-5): DVKVTQSSRYLVKRTGEKVFLECVQDMDHENMFWYRQDPGLGLRLIYFSYDVKMKEKGDIPEGYSVSREKKERFSLILESASTNQTSMYLCASIRQGYNQPQHFGDGTRLSIL.

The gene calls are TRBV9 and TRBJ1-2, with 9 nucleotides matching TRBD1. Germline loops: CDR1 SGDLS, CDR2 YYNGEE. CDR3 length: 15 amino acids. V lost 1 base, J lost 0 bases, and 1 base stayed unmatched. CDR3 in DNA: TGTGCCAGCAGCGTACGACAGGGGGCTAACTATGGCTACACCTTC. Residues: CASSVRQGANYGYTF.

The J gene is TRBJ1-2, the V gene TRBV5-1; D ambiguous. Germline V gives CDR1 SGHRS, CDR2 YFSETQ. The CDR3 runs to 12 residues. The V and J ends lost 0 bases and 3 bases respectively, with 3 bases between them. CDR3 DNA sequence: TGCGCCAGCAGCTTGGGGCACTATGGCTACACCTTC. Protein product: CASSLGHYGYTF.

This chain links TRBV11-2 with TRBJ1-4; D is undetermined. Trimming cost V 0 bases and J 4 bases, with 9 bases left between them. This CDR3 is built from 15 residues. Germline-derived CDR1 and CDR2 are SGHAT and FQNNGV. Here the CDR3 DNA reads TGTGCCAGCAGCTTAGATCGGCTCAGTAATGAAAAACTGTTTTTT. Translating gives CASSLDRLSNEKLFF.

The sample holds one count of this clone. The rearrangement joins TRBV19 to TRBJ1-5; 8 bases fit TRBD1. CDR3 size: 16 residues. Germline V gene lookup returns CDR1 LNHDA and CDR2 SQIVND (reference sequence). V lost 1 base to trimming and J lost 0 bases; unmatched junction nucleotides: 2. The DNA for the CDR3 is TGTGCCAGTAGTATAGGGACAGGGCATAGCAATCAGCCCCAGCATTTT. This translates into CASSIGTGHSNQPQHF.

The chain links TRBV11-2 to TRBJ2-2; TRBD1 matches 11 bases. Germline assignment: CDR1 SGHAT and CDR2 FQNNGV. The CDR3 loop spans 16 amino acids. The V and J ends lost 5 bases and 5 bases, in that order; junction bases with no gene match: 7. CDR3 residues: CASSPDRGRRTGELFF. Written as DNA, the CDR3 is TGTGCCAGCAGCCCGGACAGGGGGCGACGGACCGGGGAGCTGTTTTTT. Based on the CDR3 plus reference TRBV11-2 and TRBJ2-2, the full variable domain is EAGVAQSPRYKIIEKRQSVAFWCNPISGHATLYWYQQILGQGPKLLIQFQNNGVVDDSQLPKDRFSAERLKGVDSTLKIQPAKLEDSAVYLCASSPDRGRRTGELFFGEGSRLTVL.

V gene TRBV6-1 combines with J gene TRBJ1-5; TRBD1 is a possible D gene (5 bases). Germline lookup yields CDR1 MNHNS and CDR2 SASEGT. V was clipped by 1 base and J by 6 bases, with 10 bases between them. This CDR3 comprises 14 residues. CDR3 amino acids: CASSEVRGAQPQHF. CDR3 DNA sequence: TGTGCCAGCAGTGAAGTGAGGGGAGCTCAGCCCCAGCATTTT.

CDR3 coding DNA: TGTGCCAGCGGATCCCAGGGCACTGAAGCTTTCTTT. It codes for CASGSQGTEAFF. V is TRBV11-3 and J is TRBJ1-1, with D possibly being TRBD1 (5 bases). The germline V gene has CDR1 SGHNT and CDR2 YENEEA. The CDR3 is made up of 12 amino acids. The germline V and J ends were trimmed by 8 bases and 4 bases, with 11 bases remaining between them.